The 4 T cell receptor beta chains below come from one sample, sequenced in a study of blood T cell repertoires in COVID-19. Sequencing was performed with immunoSEQ multiplex PCR; in TCRdb, only in-frame clones are kept and a portion is missing. The top ten hold almost 3% of the sample, which has 300,000 to 350,000 clones, over 70% seen once. The sequenced material came from peripheral blood. The receptors shown here come from a man in his thirties or forties with active or convalescent COVID-19.

The J gene is TRBJ2-1, the V gene TRBV11-2, with 8 bases matching TRBD2. The CDR3 length is 16 residues. The germline V gene has CDR1 SGHAT and CDR2 FQNNGV. V was clipped by 5 bases and J by 0 bases; unmatched bases: 6. CDR3 residues: CASSGLRGASYNEQFF. CDR3 coding DNA: TGTGCCAGCAGCGGGTTGCGGGGGGCCTCCTACAATGAGCAGTTCTTC.

V gene TRBV18 combines with J gene TRBJ2-2; perhaps TRBD1 as D (6 bases). There are 17 residues in the CDR3. Germline lookup yields CDR1 KGHSH and CDR2 LQKENI. V lost 3 bases, J lost 0 bases, and 14 bases lay in between. As DNA, the CDR3 is TGTGCCAGCTCACCGACACCTAGGGGGTCGAACACCGGGGAGCTGTTTTTT. This encodes CASSPTPRGSNTGELFF.

The chain combines TRBV7-6 with TRBJ2-1; 9 nucleotides agree with TRBD1. CDR1 is SGHVS, CDR2 FNYEAQ, per germline. This CDR3 is 21 amino acids long. The trim removed 4 bases at V and 0 bases at J, leaving 19 bases unmatched. CDR3 bases: TGTGCCAGCAGCTCCTTCAGGGGGACAGGGACTCGTTCGAGCTCCTACAATGAGCAGTTCTTC. It translates to CASSSFRGTGTRSSSYNEQFF.

The genes are TRBV11-3 and TRBJ2-1; 8 bases fit TRBD2. V was clipped by 5 bases and J by 2 bases; unmatched bases: 5. Germline V lookup: CDR1 SGHNT, CDR2 YENEEA. The CDR3 extends over 15 amino acids. CDR3 residues: CASSDSGRTYNEQFF. The DNA for the CDR3 is TGTGCCAGCAGCGACAGCGGGAGAACCTACAATGAGCAGTTCTTC.